The present TCR beta chain was sequenced within a study of radiotherapy plus CTLA-4 blockade in lung cancer. Clones were sequenced by immunoSEQ multiplex PCR, and TCRdb holds only the in-frame ones, with some missing. The sample records 30,000 to 35,000 clones, approximately 80% being singletons. With 6 bases removed from V and 5 bases from J, the gap between germline ends came to 10 bases. Germline V gene lookup returns CDR1 SEHNR and CDR2 FQNEAQ (reference sequence). The CDR3 consists of 13 residues. This TCR was recovered from a human donor with non-small cell lung cancer who had stable disease on radiotherapy plus ipilimumab. This rearrangement joins TRBV7-9 to TRBJ2-2, with no clear D. The sequencing used peripheral blood, collected from a patient treated with radiotherapy plus ipilimumab. The CDR3 coding sequence is TGTGCCAGCAGAGGGCTAGGGACCGGGGAGCTGTTTTTT. This gives the protein CASRGLGTGELFF.